These 2 T cell receptor beta chains were sequenced from one sample in a study of T cells after yellow fever vaccination. One entry per CDR3 protein results from TCRdb running MiXCR on the 5' RACE reads. The sample carries about 350,000 distinct CDR3 sequences, approximately 10% recorded once. Sequenced material: PBMCs, taken on the day of the first yellow fever vaccination. The receptors originated from a young man who received the YFV17D yellow fever vaccine.

This chain joins TRBV9 and TRBJ2-2; no clear D. Trimming cost V 4 bases and J 2 bases, with 6 bases left between them. The CDR3 is made up of 13 amino acids. Germline V gene sequence: CDR1 SGDLS, CDR2 YYNGEE. The CDR3 region is CASSHTNTGELFF. As DNA, the CDR3 is TGTGCCAGCAGCCACACTAACACCGGGGAGCTGTTTTTT.

This clonotype has just a few counts. This chain uses TRBV5-8 with TRBJ2-3, with D possibly being TRBD1 or TRBD2 (5 bases each). The CDR3 length is 14 residues. Germline V lookup: CDR1 SGHTS, CDR2 YDEGEE. Trimming shortened V by 1 base and J by 6 bases, and 12 bases separated the two germline ends. The CDR3 loop reads CASSLFMGEDTQYF. The DNA for the CDR3 is TGTGCCAGCAGCTTGTTTATGGGGGAGGATACGCAGTATTTT.